This is a list of T cell receptor beta chains from one sample in a study of shared clonotypes between healthy human individuals. Data came from immunoSEQ multiplex PCR; TCRdb stores just in-frame clones and leaves some out. The top ten clones hold over 0.12% of a sample with roughly 2.5 million clones, about 92% of them seen once. Sequencing was done on a sample of naive CD4+ T cells sorted from blood. Receptors originate from a man aged 18 to 30 in good health. CDR3s leave out the opening cysteine and the closing phenylalanine or tryptophan. D genes are given only for firm matches.

d_gene	v_gene	j_gene	CDR3aa
TRBD1	TRBV2	TRBJ1-1	ASSVGQGSTEAF
NA	TRBV10-3	TRBJ2-3	AISESQLTDTQY
TRBD1	TRBV19	TRBJ1-2	ASSLPEGASAYGYT
NA	TRBV5-6	TRBJ2-2	ASSWDTGNVAGELF
TRBD1	TRBV6-5	TRBJ2-7	ASSRGTGDSYEQY
NA	TRBV6-6	TRBJ1-1	ASSYRSTSTEAF
NA	TRBV19	TRBJ1-5	ASSRLGGNQPQH
TRBD1	TRBV5-6	TRBJ2-3	ASSLNQGAGLGDTQY
NA	TRBV5-4	TRBJ1-2	ASSLAGIPLYGYT
NA	TRBV5-1	TRBJ2-7	ASSQSHGLEQY
TRBD2	TRBV7-7	TRBJ2-5	ASSRGTSGQETQY
NA	TRBV10-3	TRBJ1-4	AISATNEKLF
NA	TRBV15	TRBJ1-5	ATNPVGTRQPQH
TRBD2	TRBV7-8	TRBJ2-1	ASSQITGGAPNEQF
TRBD1	TRBV18	TRBJ1-2	ASSQRQGDYGYT
NA	TRBV2	TRBJ2-3	ASSLEGILGATDTQY